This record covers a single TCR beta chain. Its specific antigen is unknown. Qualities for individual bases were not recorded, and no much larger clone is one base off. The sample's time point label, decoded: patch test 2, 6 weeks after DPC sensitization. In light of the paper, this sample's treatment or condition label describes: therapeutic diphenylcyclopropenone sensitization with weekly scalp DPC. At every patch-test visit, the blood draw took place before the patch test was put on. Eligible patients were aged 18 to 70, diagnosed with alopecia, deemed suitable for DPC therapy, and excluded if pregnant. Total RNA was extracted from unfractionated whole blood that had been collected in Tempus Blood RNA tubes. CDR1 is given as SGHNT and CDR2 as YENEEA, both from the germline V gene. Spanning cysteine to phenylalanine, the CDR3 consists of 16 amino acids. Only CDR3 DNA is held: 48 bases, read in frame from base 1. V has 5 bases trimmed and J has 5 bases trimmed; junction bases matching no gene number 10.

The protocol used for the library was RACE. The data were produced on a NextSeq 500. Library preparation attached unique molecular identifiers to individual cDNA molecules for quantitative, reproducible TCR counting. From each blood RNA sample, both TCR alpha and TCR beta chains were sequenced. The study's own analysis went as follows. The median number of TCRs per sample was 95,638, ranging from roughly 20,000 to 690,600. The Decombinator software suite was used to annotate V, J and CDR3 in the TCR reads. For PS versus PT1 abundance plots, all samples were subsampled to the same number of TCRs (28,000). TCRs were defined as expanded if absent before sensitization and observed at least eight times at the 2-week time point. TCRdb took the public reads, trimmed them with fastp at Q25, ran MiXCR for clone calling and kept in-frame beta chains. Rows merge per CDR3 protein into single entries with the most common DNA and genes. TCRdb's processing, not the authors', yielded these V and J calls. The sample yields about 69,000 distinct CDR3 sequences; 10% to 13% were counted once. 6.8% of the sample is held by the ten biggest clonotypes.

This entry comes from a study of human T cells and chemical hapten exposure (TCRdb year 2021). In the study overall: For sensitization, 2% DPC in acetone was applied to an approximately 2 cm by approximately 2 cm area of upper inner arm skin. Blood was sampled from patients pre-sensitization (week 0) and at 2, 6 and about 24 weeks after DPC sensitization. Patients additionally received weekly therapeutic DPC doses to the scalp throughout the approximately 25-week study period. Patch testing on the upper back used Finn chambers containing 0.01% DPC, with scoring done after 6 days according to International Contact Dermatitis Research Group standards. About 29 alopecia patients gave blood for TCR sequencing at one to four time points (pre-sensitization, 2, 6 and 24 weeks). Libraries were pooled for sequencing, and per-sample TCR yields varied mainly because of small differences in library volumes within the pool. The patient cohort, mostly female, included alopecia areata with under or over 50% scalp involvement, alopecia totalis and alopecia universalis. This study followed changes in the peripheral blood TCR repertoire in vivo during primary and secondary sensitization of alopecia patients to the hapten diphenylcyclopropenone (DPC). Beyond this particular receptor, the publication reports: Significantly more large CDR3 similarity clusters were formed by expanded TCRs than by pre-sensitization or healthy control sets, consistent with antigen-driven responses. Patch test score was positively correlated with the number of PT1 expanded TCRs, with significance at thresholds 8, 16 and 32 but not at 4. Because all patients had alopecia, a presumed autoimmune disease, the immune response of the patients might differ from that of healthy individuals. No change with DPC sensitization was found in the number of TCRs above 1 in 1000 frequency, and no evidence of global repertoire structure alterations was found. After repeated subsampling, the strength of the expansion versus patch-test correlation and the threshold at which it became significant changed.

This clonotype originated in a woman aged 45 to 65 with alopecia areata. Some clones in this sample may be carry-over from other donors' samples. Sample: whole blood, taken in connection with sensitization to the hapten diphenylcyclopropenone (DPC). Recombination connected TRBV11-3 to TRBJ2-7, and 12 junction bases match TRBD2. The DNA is TGTGCCAGCAGCGCCCGATCGACTAGCGGGAGTGACGAGCAGTACTTC. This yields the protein CASSARSTSGSDEQYF. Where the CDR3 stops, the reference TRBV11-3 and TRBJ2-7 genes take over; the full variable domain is EAGVVQSPRYKIIEKKQPVAFWCNPISGHNTLYWYLQNLGQGPELLIRYENEEAVDDSQLPKDRFSAERLKGVDSTLKIQPAELGDSAVYLCASSARSTSGSDEQYFGPGTRLTVT.